A selection of T cell receptor beta chains follows, all from one sample in a study of a mutant IDH1 vaccine in newly diagnosed glioma. These TCRs are of unknown antigen specificity. Some clones are missing from TCRdb's copy, which holds only in-frame ones; the method was immunoSEQ multiplex PCR. The sample includes 58,000 or so clones, around 86% of them seen just once. This material consisted of PBMCs, taken from a glioma patient whose treatment included an IDH1 peptide vaccine. Receptors originate from a woman aged 45-60 years with glioma. The CDR3 runs from the conserved cysteine through the conserved F or W. A D gene is named only where the DNA matches it firmly. Expanded clones get a size class; other rows say once, few or many, or leave the size out.

d_gene	j_gene	v_gene	abundance	CDR3aa	CDR3nt
TRBD1	TRBJ2-7	TRBV27	NA	CASSRQGSEQYF	TGTGCCAGCAGCCGACAGGGTAGCGAGCAGTACTTC
NA	TRBJ2-7	TRBV5-8	NA	CASSSTGTGLTYEQYF	TGTGCCAGCAGCTCGACCGGGACGGGACTTACCTACGAGCAGTACTTC
NA	TRBJ2-7	TRBV27	NA	CASSLVAGSYEQYF	TGTGCCAGCAGTTTAGTCGCAGGGTCCTACGAGCAGTACTTC
NA	TRBJ1-2	TRBV2	NA	CASRFRRQAREVYGYTF	TGTGCCAGCAGATTTCGAAGACAGGCCCGAGAAGTCTATGGCTACACCTTC
NA	TRBJ1-3	TRBV5-5	NA	CASSLGSTGNTIYF	TGTGCCAGCAGCTTGGGATCTACTGGAAACACCATATATTTT
TRBD1	TRBJ1-4	TRBV5-1	NA	CASSLTGGEHEKLFF	TGCGCCAGCAGCTTGACAGGGGGCGAACATGAAAAACTGTTTTTT
NA	TRBJ1-6	TRBV5-1	NA	CASSRTGANSPLHF	TGCGCCAGCAGCCGGACCGGGGCCAATTCACCCCTCCACTTT
NA	TRBJ1-2	TRBV18	NA	CASSPASTGYGYTF	TGTGCCAGCTCACCCGCCTCTACCGGCTATGGCTACACCTTC
NA	TRBJ1-4	TRBV29-1	once	CSVSGSGEKLFF	TGCAGCGTTTCAGGGTCGGGTGAAAAACTGTTTTTT
TRBD1	TRBJ2-1	TRBV5-1	NA	CASSLPRDSYNEQFF	TGCGCCAGCAGTTTACCCCGGGACAGCTACAATGAGCAGTTCTTC
NA	TRBJ1-5	TRBV6-1	NA	CASSERDGRQPQHF	TGTGCCAGCAGTGAACGGGACGGGAGGCAGCCCCAGCATTTT
NA	TRBJ1-3	TRBV29-1	NA	CSVTTGSSGNTIYF	TGCAGCGTCACAACCGGGAGCTCTGGAAACACCATATATTTT